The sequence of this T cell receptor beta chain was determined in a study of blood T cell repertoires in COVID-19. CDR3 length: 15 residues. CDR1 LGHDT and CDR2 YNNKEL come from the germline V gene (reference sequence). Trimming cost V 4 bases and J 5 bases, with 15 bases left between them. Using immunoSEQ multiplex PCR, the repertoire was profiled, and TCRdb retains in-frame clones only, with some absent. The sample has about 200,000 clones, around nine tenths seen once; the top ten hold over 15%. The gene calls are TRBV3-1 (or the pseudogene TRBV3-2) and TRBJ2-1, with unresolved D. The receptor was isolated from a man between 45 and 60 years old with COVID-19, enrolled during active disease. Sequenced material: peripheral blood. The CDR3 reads CASSPIVPLNNEQFF. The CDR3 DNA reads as TGTGCCAGCAGCCCTATTGTACCTCTCAACAATGAGCAGTTCTTC.